This TCR beta chain derives from a study of cytomegalovirus exposure and HLA in healthy donors. TCRdb's copy holds only in-frame clones and misses some; the assay was immunoSEQ multiplex PCR. The repertoire holds approximately 270,000 clones, with around 90% as singletons. Separate from the roughly 710-subject first cohort, the 120-subject validation cohort was the one that the donors belonged to. Germline CDR1 is SGHRS and CDR2 is YFSETQ. The J segment lost 4 bases and the V segment lost 1 base, leaving 8 bases of the junction unmatched. The CDR3 is 16 residues long. Source material: PBMCs. The clonotype originates from a woman in her late teens or twenties in good health and CMV-seronegative. The V and J genes are TRBV5-1 and TRBJ2-3, with 8 bases matching TRBD1. CDR3 region: CASSLYSGGNSDTQYF. DNA of the CDR3: TGCGCCAGCAGCTTGTATTCAGGGGGCAATTCAGATACGCAGTATTTT.